The 31 T cell receptor beta chains listed next were all sequenced from one sample in a study of T cell responses to AZD1222 COVID-19 vaccine. Profiled with immunoSEQ multiplex PCR; TCRdb holds only in-frame clones, not every one. The sample lists over 150,000 clones; around nine tenths were seen once. Sequenced material: peripheral blood, taken on day 0 of AZD1222 vaccination. The receptors were gathered from an adult in good health.

This sequence joins TRBV30 and TRBJ1-4; 7 bases fit TRBD1. CDR1 is GTSNPN and CDR2 is SVGIG in the germline V gene (reference sequence). Trimming cost V 2 bases and J 8 bases; bases outside gene matches: 5. CDR3 length equals 13 residues. The CDR3: CAWSRQGGEKLFF. For the CDR3, the DNA is TGTGCCTGGAGTCGACAGGGCGGAGAAAAACTGTTTTTT.

To note about this clone: This same CDR3 is encoded by further DNA sequences in the sample. This chain joins TRBV28 and TRBJ1-1; D gene ambiguous. Trimming left V 2 bases short and J 4 bases short, with 5 bases between. CDR3 length: 12 residues. Germline V gene lookup returns CDR1 MDHEN and CDR2 SYDVKM. The CDR3: CASSLLGTEAFF. In DNA, the CDR3 is TGTGCCAGCAGTTTACTGGGCACTGAAGCTTTCTTT.

This chain links TRBV27 with TRBJ2-7, with 10 bases lining up with TRBD2. The V gene end was trimmed by 3 bases and the J gene end by 6 bases; junction bases not matched to a gene: 5. The CDR3 is 14 amino acids. CDR1 is MNHEY, CDR2 SMNVEV, per germline (reference sequence). This CDR3 is CASSLGTSDGEQYF. The CDR3 nucleotides are TGTGCCAGCAGTTTGGGGACTAGCGACGGCGAGCAGTACTTC.

V is TRBV11-2 and J is TRBJ2-2; D perhaps matches TRBD1 (6 bases). The CDR3 consists of 13 residues. Germline loops: CDR1 SGHAT, CDR2 FQNNGV. V shed 5 bases and J shed 6 bases, with 10 bases lying between them. CDR3 in amino acids: CASSPGDPGELFF. The CDR3 coding sequence is TGTGCCAGCAGCCCAGGGGATCCCGGGGAGCTGTTTTTT.

This clone has only one observation. V is TRBV7-8 and J is TRBJ2-7; D gene unclear. Germline assignment: CDR1 SGHVS and CDR2 FQNEAQ. This CDR3 has 13 amino acids. V was shortened by 3 bases and J by 1 base, with 7 bases between the two germline ends. The CDR3 here is CASSFEVSYEQYF. In DNA form, the CDR3 reads TGTGCCAGCAGCTTCGAAGTTTCCTACGAGCAGTACTTC.

CDR3 sequence: CASSPGLAGESSYEQYF. The CDR3 region has the DNA TGTGCCAGCAGCCCGGGACTAGCGGGGGAGAGCTCCTACGAGCAGTACTTC. V is TRBV5-6 and J is TRBJ2-7; 14 bases are shared with TRBD2. This CDR3 comprises 17 residues. Losses at the gene ends were 4 bases for V and 0 bases for J; bases not matched to a gene: 6. Germline lookup yields CDR1 SGHDT and CDR2 YYEEEE.

With regard to this clone: In the same sample, other DNA sequences code for this CDR3. The V gene is TRBV7-3, the J gene TRBJ1-5; 9 bases are shared with TRBD1. Germline V gives CDR1 SGHTA, CDR2 FQGTGA. There are 13 residues in the CDR3. V dropped 5 bases and J dropped 7; count of bases not matched to a gene: 3. CDR3 sequence: CASSPDRGQPQHF. DNA of the CDR3: TGTGCCAGCAGCCCGGACAGGGGCCAGCCCCAGCATTTT.

The chain couples TRBV12-3 or TRBV12-4 to TRBJ2-1; D is perhaps TRBD2 (6 bases). This CDR3 region has 13 residues. V lost 6 bases and J 9 bases, leaving 15 bases between the germline ends. CDR3 nucleotide sequence: TGTGCCAGCAGGTCGCGACTAGGCGGTGAGCAGTTCTTC. This codes for CASRSRLGGEQFF.

The rearrangement uses TRBV5-3 and TRBJ1-5; possibly TRBD1 for D (5 bases). TRBV5-3 is assigned to the ORF class and has an uncertain function. Trimming cost V 5 bases and J 7 bases, with 19 bases left between them. The CDR3 contains 15 residues. The CDR3 protein is CARSDVPGTMQPQHF. CDR3 nucleotides: TGTGCCAGAAGTGACGTCCCGGGGACGATGCAGCCCCAGCATTTT.

The chain couples TRBV12-1 to TRBJ2-1; the listed D gene, TRBD2, was not tested against the DNA. TRBV12-1 constitutes a pseudogene. The CDR3 length is 15 residues. CDR3 sequence: CASSPLTRPYNEQFF. As DNA, the CDR3 is TGTGCCAGCAGCCCCTTGACTAGACCTTACAATGAGCAGTTCTTC.

The chain carries TRBV7-2 and TRBJ2-1; 7 bases agree with TRBD2. This CDR3 contains 17 residues. The germline gives CDR1 SGHTA, CDR2 FQGNSA. J was trimmed by 1 base and V by 0 bases; bases with no gene match: 6. The CDR3 DNA reads as TGTGCCAGCAGCTTAGCGGCGGGACTAACATCCTACAATGAGCAGTTCTTC. Its translation: CASSLAAGLTSYNEQFF.

Concerning this clone: Other DNA sequences of this sample code for an identical CDR3. The gene calls are TRBV5-1 and TRBJ2-1; TRBD2 agrees at 11 bases. Germline CDR1 is SGHRS and CDR2 is YFSETQ. After removal of 0 bases from V and 9 bases from J, the junction contained 11 bases not matched to a gene. The CDR3 has 17 residues. The CDR3 bases are TGCGCCAGCAGCTTGGCTGTCGTTAGCGGGGGGGCAGGTGAGCAGTTCTTC. This codes for CASSLAVVSGGAGEQFF.

Comment on this clone: Distinct nucleotide sequences in the sample also encode this CDR3. This sequence joins TRBV7-2 and TRBJ1-2; D remains ambiguous. Germline V gives CDR1 SGHTA, CDR2 FQGNSA. This CDR3 is built from 12 residues. V was shortened by 1 base and J by 7 bases, with 7 bases between the two germline ends. This chain's CDR3 is CASSLELGGYTF. The CDR3 nucleotides are TGTGCCAGCAGCTTAGAGTTAGGTGGCTACACCTTC.

The chain has TRBV9 and TRBJ2-7; 9 positions match TRBD1. V was pared by 0 bases and J by 4 bases, with 8 bases of the junction left unmatched. The germline gives CDR1 SGDLS, CDR2 YYNGEE. CDR3 length: 16 amino acids. CDR3 nucleotide sequence: TGTGCCAGCAGCGTAGATTTGGGGACAGGGAAGTACGAGCAGTACTTC. This gives the protein CASSVDLGTGKYEQYF.

In this sample, this clone turned up once. CDR3 loop: CSALQGGEQYF. CDR3 nucleotides: TGCAGTGCACTACAGGGGGGGGAGCAGTACTTC. The V call is TRBV20-1, the J call TRBJ2-7, with a possible D match to TRBD1 (8 bases). The V end was cut by 6 bases, the J end by 7 bases, with 13 bases between. The V gene's germline CDR1 is DFQATT and CDR2 SNEGSKA (reference sequence). This CDR3 is 11 amino acids long.

The V gene is TRBV6-5, the J gene TRBJ1-6; 8 bases map to TRBD1. The germline V gene has CDR1 MNHEY and CDR2 SVGAGI. The ends lost 5 bases at V and 13 bases at J; junction bases unmatched: 4. The CDR3 spans 12 residues. CDR3 coding DNA: TGTGCCAGCAGTCCGACAGGGGTCCCCCTCCACTTT. Its translation: CASSPTGVPLHF.

The rearrangement links TRBV21-1 to TRBJ2-7; whether TRBD1, the table's D call, matches the DNA was not checked. TRBV21-1 is a known pseudogene. The CDR3 contains 13 residues. The DNA for the CDR3 is TGTGCCAGCAGCATTGTCAGGGCCTACGAGCAGTACTTC. It codes for CASSIVRAYEQYF.

The J gene is TRBJ1-1, the V gene TRBV6-5, with D uncertain. Germline V lookup: CDR1 MNHEY, CDR2 SVGAGI. The CDR3 loop spans 14 amino acids. V was trimmed by 4 bases and J by 0 bases, leaving 9 bases between them. CDR3 nucleotide sequence: TGTGCCAGCAGTTTCACTCAGATGAACACTGAAGCTTTCTTT. Translation: CASSFTQMNTEAFF.

The V and J genes are TRBV20-1 and TRBJ1-2; D possibly corresponds to TRBD1 (6 bases). V lost 3 bases and J lost 7, with 15 bases in between. The CDR3 extends over 13 amino acids. Germline V gene data show CDR1 as DFQATT and CDR2 as SNEGSKA (reference sequence). The CDR3 DNA is TGCAGTGCTAGTACGGGGGGCGTGGTTGGCTACACCTTC. Its protein is CSASTGGVVGYTF.

This clone was detected once. The chain couples TRBV29-1 to TRBJ1-4; D unclear. V lost 6 bases and J 8 bases, leaving 10 bases between the germline ends. The CDR3 spans 11 residues. Germline V gene sequence: CDR1 SQVTM, CDR2 ANQGSEA. The CDR3 region has the DNA TGCAGCGTGGGAGGTGGCGAAAAACTGTTTTTT. Amino acid sequence: CSVGGGEKLFF.

The gene calls are TRBV30 and TRBJ1-6; a possible D gene is TRBD1 (5 bases). Deletions cut 0 bases from V and 7 bases from J, with 10 bases between. The length of the CDR3 is 14 residues. Germline CDR1 GTSNPN, CDR2 SVGIG (reference sequence). CDR3 amino acids: CAWSVLTVNSPLHF. The CDR3 DNA follows: TGTGCCTGGAGTGTACTGACAGTAAATTCACCCCTCCACTTT.

The chain employs TRBV5-6 and TRBJ2-3; the match to TRBD2 covers 7 bases. Per germline, CDR1 SGHDT and CDR2 YYEEEE. The CDR3 has 17 amino acids. The trim removed 4 bases at V and 2 bases at J, leaving 13 bases unmatched. The CDR3 is CASSAGGRAGNTDTQYF. The DNA for the CDR3 is TGTGCCAGCAGCGCCGGGGGGAGGGCCGGGAACACAGATACGCAGTATTTT.

The J gene is TRBJ2-6, the V gene TRBV15, with D possibly TRBD1 on 6 matching bases. Trimming took 3 bases from V and 0 from J, leaving 15 bases between them. The germline V gene encodes CDR1 LNHNV and CDR2 YYDKDF (reference sequence). The CDR3 runs 18 residues. CDR3: CATSSPGHGPSGANVLTF. The DNA for the CDR3 is TGTGCCACCAGCAGCCCGGGACACGGTCCCTCTGGGGCCAACGTCCTGACTTTC.

The V gene is TRBV12-5, the J gene TRBJ2-1, with TRBD2 matching 7 bases. V dropped 5 bases and J dropped 1; count of bases not matched to a gene: 14. Germline lookup yields CDR1 LGHNT and CDR2 FRNRAP. This CDR3 comprises 18 residues. DNA of the CDR3: TGTGCTAGTGGTCGGGCGGGGGTGACTATCTCTTCCTACAATGAGCAGTTCTTC. Translation: CASGRAGVTISSYNEQFF.

The CDR3 here is CASSLDLGGSGANVLTF. DNA for the CDR3: TGTGCCAGCAGCTTAGATTTAGGGGGGTCTGGGGCCAACGTCCTGACTTTC. The chain uses TRBV11-2 and TRBJ2-6; D could derive from TRBD1 or TRBD2 (6 bases each). The germline gives CDR1 SGHAT, CDR2 FQNNGV. The CDR3 runs 17 residues. Trimming cost V 0 bases and J 1 base, with 10 bases left between them.

In regard to this clone: The identical CDR3 is also encoded by other nucleotide sequences in the sample. The chain has TRBV5-6 and TRBJ1-6; 11 bases are a match to TRBD1. Germline CDR1 and CDR2: SGHDT and YYEEEE. Germline trimming cut 4 bases from V and 7 bases from J; bases unmatched to any gene: 4. The CDR3 contains 15 residues. The CDR3 DNA reads as TGTGCCAGCAGCCTCGGACAGGGGGCAAATTCACCCCTCCACTTT. Residues: CASSLGQGANSPLHF. The entire variable domain, with the rest obtained from reference TRBV5-6 and TRBJ1-6, is as follows: DAGVTQSPTHLIKTRGQQVTLRCSPKSGHDTVSWYQQALGQGPQFIFQYYEEEERQRGNFPDRFSGHQFPNYSSELNVNALLLGDSALYLCASSLGQGANSPLHFGNGTRLTVT.

V is TRBV7-9 and J is TRBJ2-7; TRBD1 matches 9 bases. This CDR3 is 18 amino acids long. The germline CDR1 and CDR2 sequences are SEHNR and FQNEAQ (reference sequence). V dropped 1 base and J dropped 0; count of bases not matched to a gene: 10. CDR3 in amino acids: CASSLEPGQGIISYEQYF. For the CDR3, the DNA is TGTGCCAGCAGCTTAGAACCCGGACAGGGGATTATCTCCTACGAGCAGTACTTC.

The chain combines TRBV6-5 with TRBJ1-1, with D unclear. There are 13 residues in the CDR3. The ends were cut back, 5 bases at V and 0 bases at J, with 7 bases in the middle. Germline CDR1 is MNHEY and CDR2 is SVGAGI. The CDR3 here is CASSPLMNTEAFF. CDR3 DNA sequence: TGTGCCAGCAGTCCTCTAATGAACACTGAAGCTTTCTTT.

This chain connects TRBV7-6 to TRBJ2-3, with D possibly TRBD1 on 5 matching bases. With 1 base removed from V and 3 bases from J, the gap between germline ends came to 11 bases. Germline loops: CDR1 SGHVS, CDR2 FNYEAQ. This CDR3 is built from 15 residues. DNA of the CDR3: TGTGCCAGCAGCTTAGGGTCCAGGGCGACAGATACGCAGTATTTT. It translates to CASSLGSRATDTQYF.

The rearrangement uses TRBV7-2 and TRBJ2-2; no clear D gene. V was clipped by 2 bases and J by 0 bases, with 7 bases between them. The CDR3 has 15 amino acids. From germline, CDR1 is SGHTA and CDR2 FQGNSA. CDR3 coding DNA: TGTGCCAGCAGCTTAATGGTATCGAACACCGGGGAGCTGTTTTTT. Its translation: CASSLMVSNTGELFF.

About this clone itself: One end of the junction fails to match germline, which may point to a read error. The chain combines TRBV7-7 with TRBJ2-2; D is possibly TRBD1 (6 bases). Germline loops: CDR1 SSHAT, CDR2 FNYEAQ (reference sequence). The CDR3 extends over 17 amino acids. CDR3 sequence reads: CASTQGTPPLNTGELFF. CDR3 bases: TGTGCTAGCACGCAGGGGACCCCACCTTTGAACACCGGGGAGCTGTTTTTT.